The present TCR beta chain was sequenced within a study of cytomegalovirus exposure and HLA in healthy donors. The study, taken as a whole, reports: According to reports, the classifier identified cytomegalovirus status with high specificity and sensitivity.

The repertoire was sequenced with immunoSEQ multiplex PCR; TCRdb's copy has only in-frame clones and lacks some. The repertoire consists of fewer than 90,000 clones, with less than 90% occurring once and the leading ten covering 9.5% to 13%. This CDR3 has 14 residues. V dropped 4 bases and J dropped 1 base, with 7 bases sitting between them. The germline gives CDR1 LGHNA, CDR2 YSLEER. Note on this clone: Its specificity is not known.

This TCR was recovered from a woman aged 18-29 years in good health and CMV-seropositive. Source material: PBMCs. The genes are TRBV4-3 and TRBJ2-2; D gene unclear. This CDR3 reads CASSRTENTGELFF. The CDR3 DNA reads as TGCGCCAGCAGCCGTACAGAGAACACCGGGGAGCTGTTTTTT.